One T cell receptor beta chain is described in this entry. This clonotype was observed a few times. This clone's antigen is unknown. No clone much larger than this one lies a single base away; base qualities are absent. These data come from a study of blood T cells in healthy people across ages (dated by TCRdb to between 2015 and 2016). About the study as a whole: In model experiments, template switching captured about one uniquely barcoded TCR beta cDNA molecule for every two T cells. The study measured age-related changes in TCR beta repertoire diversity using deep sequencing normalized with unique cDNA molecular identifiers. To avoid experimental bias, donors of different ages were spread randomly across the sequencing lanes. The donors were divided into four age groups: young (average around 15 years), middle-aged (approximately 42), aged (around 59) and long-lived (around 87). For two donors (one aged 18 to 30 and one aged 80 or older), the study analyzed two additional independent replicas of 1 million unique cDNA reads from the same blood draw.

Spanning cysteine to phenylalanine, the CDR3 consists of 14 amino acids. The kept DNA is CDR3 alone, 42 bases in frame from the first base. The germline V gene (reference sequence) supplies CDR1 MNHEY and CDR2 SMNVEV. The V end loses 3 bases and the J end loses 5 bases, and a stretch of 11 bases separates them. The library was produced with 5' RACE. TCRdb shows the sequencer as Illumina HiSeq 2500. A second PCR of roughly 7 to 11 cycles was run with a J-beta primer mix and a sample-barcoded 5' primer. Each TCR beta cDNA molecule received a unique molecular identifier from a template-switch 5' adaptor carrying 12 random nucleotides. At least 2.5 million CDR3-containing paired-end reads were obtained from each sample. First-strand cDNA was synthesized from all RNA with the Mint cDNA synthesis kit, primed by a TRBC-specific oligonucleotide. Following uracil-DNA glycosylase treatment, a first 18-cycle PCR with universal primers M1SS and BC2_uni_R was performed on all cDNA. The authors processed their data as follows. For normalization, 1 million high-quality reads were randomly selected from each sample, with every read carrying a distinct molecular identifier. Reads with shared molecular identifiers were discarded instead of being binned into consensus sequences. MiTCR, with a Q25 quality threshold and the strictest error-elimination algorithm, was used for CDR3 identification, clonotype clustering and error correction. A nonparametric unseen species model with Euler transformation was used to estimate a lower bound on total TCR beta diversity. In TCRdb, the public reads were trimmed at Q25 with fastp and aligned with MiXCR, with productive beta chains retained. Every entry covers one CDR3 protein and lists the most common genes and DNA from its rows. TCRdb, rather than the study authors, made the V and J calls. This sample is represented by about 1 million distinct CDR3 sequences; 35% to 55% of them were singletons. The top ten clonotypes cover approximately 20% of the sample.

The approximately 40 donors, aged about 6 to 95 years, were systemically healthy Caucasian individuals from Russia. Each donor gave about 9.7 milliliters of peripheral blood, drawn into EDTA-treated Vacutainer tubes. PBMCs were isolated by Ficoll-Paque density-gradient centrifugation, with at least 6.5 million obtained per sample. Trizol reagent was used to extract total RNA from PBMCs, with at least 6 micrograms per sample. For every donor, flow cytometry on a PBMC aliquot measured the percentage of naive CD45RAhigh/CD27high T cells. Overall results and qualifications from the work: Estimates of total diversity based on one million sequenced T cells were regarded as lower bounds and as underestimates. Because the CMV infection status of the donors was unknown, age-related changes in expanded clonotypes may potentially have been confounded. Bulk unsorted PBMC profiling prevented conclusive comparison of naive and antigen-experienced compartments. Compared with the aged group, the long-lived group had more naive CD4+ T cells, fewer expanded clones and increased TCR diversity, suggesting age selection. Observed TCR beta diversity per million T cells fell roughly linearly with age, and a significant reduction was already apparent by age about 38. Observed TCR beta diversity correlated strongly with the percentage of naive T cells measured by flow cytometry.

Sequences were obtained from blood. The chain was built from TRBV27 and TRBJ2-1; perhaps TRBD2 is the D gene, with 6 bases matching. The clonotype was recovered from a woman aged 60-70 years in good health. This receptor carries the CDR3 CASSFFSGHNEQFF. The base sequence is TGTGCCAGCAGTTTTTTTAGCGGCCACAATGAGCAGTTCTTC.